Listed here is a single T cell receptor (beta chain). Its antigen remains unidentified. Germline CDR1 reads SGHAT; CDR2 reads FQNNGV. CDR3 length: 15 amino acids. Trimming took 6 bases from V and 2 from J; bases not matched to a gene: 5. The PCR employed 60 Vbeta primers together with 13 Jbeta primers. Assay: immunoSEQ multiplex PCR; the TCRdb copy retains only in-frame clones and omits some. The table shows some 170,000 clones, with over 70% occurring only once. The data were taken from a study of cytomegalovirus exposure and HLA in healthy donors. Study-level results: Cytomegalovirus-associated status was assigned to more than 150 TCR beta chains.

The source of this sequence is a woman aged 25-40 years in good health and CMV-seronegative. The sample was PBMCs. V is TRBV11-2 and J is TRBJ2-3, with 10 bases fitting TRBD2. The CDR3 protein is CASRVLAGVTDTQYF. The CDR3 nucleotides are TGTGCCAGCAGAGTTCTAGCGGGGGTCACAGATACGCAGTATTTT.